A single sample is the source of the 8 T cell receptor beta chains below, sequenced in a study of OX40 agonist ivuxolimab in advanced cancers. Here immunoSEQ multiplex PCR was the method, and the copy in TCRdb shows in-frame clones only, minus some. The table lists 60,000 to 65,000 clones, 83% of them singletons. The sample in question was CD4+ or CD8+ T cells sorted from blood, obtained in a trial of the OX40 agonist ivuxolimab. These receptors came from an adult with an advanced solid tumor such as melanoma, head and neck, liver or kidney cancer.

The chain combines TRBV20-1 with TRBJ1-5; no definite D call. V lost 7 bases and J 6 bases, leaving 10 bases between the germline ends. Germline values: CDR1 DFQATT, CDR2 SNEGSKA (reference sequence). The CDR3 covers 11 residues. CDR3 nucleotides: TGCAGTGTCGGAGGTACTCAGCCCCAGCATTTT. Its protein product is CSVGGTQPQHF.

The chain links TRBV19 to TRBJ1-6, with D unresolved. Germline loops: CDR1 LNHDA, CDR2 SQIVND (reference sequence). This CDR3 is built from 13 residues. With 6 bases removed from V and 7 bases from J, the gap between germline ends came to 10 bases. In DNA, the CDR3 is TGTGCCAGTAGAGGCGCCGCGAATTCACCCCTCCACTTT. It encodes CASRGAANSPLHF.

The CDR3: CASRSDQQEAFF. Written as DNA, the CDR3 is TGTGCCAGCAGGTCTGACCAGCAAGAAGCTTTCTTT. The rearrangement links TRBV7-3 to TRBJ1-1; no firm D call. The ends were cut back, 6 bases at V and 8 bases at J, with 13 bases in the middle. Germline CDR1 and CDR2: SGHTA and FQGTGA. The CDR3 totals 12 residues.

The chain carries TRBV5-1 and TRBJ2-3; TRBD1 aligns across 8 bases. V dropped 3 bases and J dropped 6; count of bases not matched to a gene: 6. The CDR3 runs to 14 residues. Germline lookup yields CDR1 SGHRS and CDR2 YFSETQ. CDR3 nucleotide sequence: TGCGCCAGCAGCTCAAGGACAGGGTCTGATACGCAGTATTTT. It yields the protein CASSSRTGSDTQYF.

This clone was seen just once. The chain couples TRBV6-6 to TRBJ2-7; the D gene could be TRBD1 or TRBD2 (5 bases each). Germline lookup yields CDR1 MNHNY and CDR2 SVGAGI (reference sequence). This CDR3 has 16 amino acids. Trimming took off 4 bases at V and 4 bases at J, with 20 bases between the two ends. CDR3 sequence: CASSLPGAAPRYEQYF. The CDR3 region has the DNA TGTGCCAGCAGTTTACCCGGGGCAGCCCCCCGTTACGAGCAGTACTTC.

The V call is TRBV11-2, the J call TRBJ1-2, with a weak D call TRBD1 (5 bases). V lost 3 bases, J lost 0 bases, and 8 bases lay in between. This CDR3 has 14 amino acids. Germline V CDR1 and CDR2: SGHAT, FQNNGV. The CDR3 DNA reads as TGTGCCAGCAGCTTCCACAGGACTAACTATGGCTACACCTTC. It translates to CASSFHRTNYGYTF.

In its sample, this clone was seen once. The chain employs TRBV5-1 and TRBJ2-1, with D unclear. Per germline, CDR1 SGHRS and CDR2 YFSETQ. CDR3 length: 16 amino acids. Trimming cost V 0 bases and J 0 bases, with 10 bases left between them. CDR3 bases: TGCGCCAGCAGCTTGGCAGGCCTGAGCTCCTACAATGAGCAGTTCTTC. Encoded protein: CASSLAGLSSYNEQFF.

J is TRBJ2-7 and V is TRBV7-2; the D gene is possibly TRBD2 (7 bases). The germline V gene encodes CDR1 SGHTA and CDR2 FQGNSA. The CDR3 sequence is 14 residues long. Trimming removed 3 bases from V and 1 base from J, with 10 bases in between. The CDR3 loop is CASSFGGTSYEQYF. CDR3 sequence (DNA): TGTGCCAGCAGCTTCGGGGGGACATCCTACGAGCAGTACTTC.